Presented here are 30 T cell receptor beta chains from one specimen sequenced in a study of regulatory T cells in long-lasting Graves disease. Sequencing libraries for TCR beta were prepared with iRepertoire HTBI primers and Arm-PCR of CDR3 regions. TCRdb reanalysed the multiplex PCR reads using MiXCR and keeps one entry per CDR3 protein. The sample consists of around 250,000 distinct CDR3 sequences, 20% to 25% of them appearing once. This sample's time point: newly diagnosed GD, antithyroid drugs for less than 3 months. Making the TCR library involved RNA that had been extracted from PBMCs. The specimen comprised peripheral blood mononuclear cells (PBMCs), sampled at new diagnosis, from a patient treated with antithyroid drugs. The receptor source for this set is a female donor with Graves disease.

The table lists this clonotype with many counts. V and J are TRBV6-1 and TRBJ2-5, with 9 nucleotides matching TRBD1. CDR1 is MNHNS and CDR2 is SASEGT in the germline V gene. The CDR3 has 15 amino acids. V was clipped by 7 bases and J by 1 base; unmatched bases: 7. As DNA, the CDR3 is TGTGCCAGCATAAGGACAGGGGTTCTCCAAGAGACCCAGTACTTC. Translation gives CASIRTGVLQETQYF.

This sequence joins TRBV29-1 and TRBJ1-3; a weak D match, TRBD1 (6 bases). In germline, CDR1 is SQVTM, CDR2 ANQGSEA. CDR3 length: 14 residues. CDR3 in DNA: TGCAGTACTAGTATGGGGGGCGCAGGAAACACCATATATTTT. As protein: CSTSMGGAGNTIYF.

The gene calls are TRBV6-1 and TRBJ1-2, with 10 bases fitting TRBD1. CDR1 and CDR2 from the germline V gene are MNHNS and SASEGT. Losses at the gene ends were 7 bases for V and 1 base for J; bases not matched to a gene: 12. CDR3 length: 17 residues. CDR3 in DNA: TGTGCCAGCACCCCGTTGGGGGGACAGGGGATTAACTATGGCTACACCTTC. This translates into CASTPLGGQGINYGYTF.

In this sample, this clonotype turned up many times. The chain has TRBV12-3 or TRBV12-4 and TRBJ2-2; 8 bases match TRBD1. The V segment lost 7 bases and the J segment 0 bases; nucleotides outside the gene matches: 4. This CDR3 region has 15 residues. CDR3 sequence (DNA): TGTGCCAGCACCTACAGGGGGACGAACACCGGGGAGCTGTTTTTT. Its translation: CASTYRGTNTGELFF.

Details on this clonotype: A much larger clone differs from this one at a single base, so this may be a read error. V gene TRBV3-1 combines with J gene TRBJ1-4; maybe TRBD1 (5 bases). CDR3 length: 16 residues. The germline V gene has CDR1 LGHDT and CDR2 YNNKEL (reference sequence). CDR3: CANSQNQPGLLEKLFF. CDR3 sequence (DNA): TGTGCCAACAGCCAGAACCAACCGGGACTGCTTGAAAAACTGTTTTTT.

This clonotype was picked up many times. This chain connects TRBV20-1 to TRBJ2-3; TRBD2 aligns across 9 bases. The junction had 9 bases not matched to a gene; V was cut back by 6 bases and J by 2 bases. Germline V gene data show CDR1 as DFQATT and CDR2 as SNEGSKA (reference sequence). CDR3 length equals 15 residues. CDR3 DNA: TGCAGTGCGACCGAGCTAGCGGGGCCCACAGATACGCAGTATTTT. Translated, it gives CSATELAGPTDTQYF.

This clonotype was seen many times. The V and J genes are TRBV20-1 and TRBJ2-7; TRBD1 might be the D (5 bases). The V gene lost 4 bases and the J gene lost 3 bases, with 16 bases spanning the gap. The CDR3 extends over 14 amino acids. The germline V gene encodes CDR1 DFQATT and CDR2 SNEGSKA (reference sequence). CDR3 residues: CSATYDSSFYEQYF. As DNA, the CDR3 is TGCAGTGCTACCTATGACAGTTCTTTCTACGAGCAGTACTTC.

This clonotype was observed many times. This chain joins TRBV24-1 and TRBJ2-1; D may be TRBD2 (5 bases). The CDR3 totals 13 residues. V was cut by 0 bases and J by 10 bases, with 9 bases left in between. Germline V lookup: CDR1 KGHDR, CDR2 SFDVKD. The CDR3 DNA follows: TGTGCCACCAGTGATTTGAATAGGAGGGAGCAGTTCTTC. Translation gives CATSDLNRREQFF.

This chain links TRBV4-3 with TRBJ2-2; D is unresolved. The CDR3 has 16 amino acids. CDR1 is LGHNA and CDR2 is YSLEER in the germline V gene. Between the trimmed V and J ends, which lost 1 base and 0 bases, there was a span of 9 bases. CDR3 nucleotide sequence: TGCGCCAGCAGCCAAGTTCCCTCATCGAACACCGGGGAGCTGTTTTTT. The encoded protein is CASSQVPSSNTGELFF.

CDR3 region: CASTGMGGGQDEKLFF. The CDR3 DNA follows: TGTGCCAGCACCGGAATGGGGGGGGGCCAAGATGAAAAACTGTTTTTT. The chain has TRBV28 and TRBJ1-4, with a possible D match to TRBD1 (6 bases). V was cut by 7 bases and J by 6 bases, with 21 bases left in between. CDR3 size: 16 residues. Per the germline V gene, CDR1 is MDHEN and CDR2 is SYDVKM. Complete variable domain (other parts from reference TRBV28 and TRBJ1-4): DVKVTQSSRYLVKRTGEKVFLECVQDMDHENMFWYRQDPGLGLRLIYFSYDVKMKEKGDIPEGYSVSREKKERFSLILESASTNQTSMYLCASTGMGGGQDEKLFFGSGTQLSVL.

The chain has TRBV7-9 and TRBJ1-3; D is uncertain. Trimming shortened V by 2 bases and J by 4 bases, and 12 bases separated the two germline ends. The CDR3 sequence is 15 residues long. CDR1 is SEHNR and CDR2 is FQNEAQ in the germline V gene (reference sequence). CDR3 in DNA: TGTGCCAGCAGCTTAATCGCCCCTCCGGGAAACACCATATATTTT. Protein sequence: CASSLIAPPGNTIYF.

This clonotype was detected many times. The chain uses TRBV27 and TRBJ2-7, with 7 bases lining up with TRBD2. The CDR3 has 14 amino acids. Germline V gene data show CDR1 as MNHEY and CDR2 as SMNVEV (reference sequence). V lost 2 bases to trimming and J lost 2 bases; unmatched junction nucleotides: 3. Here the CDR3 reads CASSLTSATYEQYF. The CDR3 coding sequence is TGTGCCAGCAGTTTAACTAGCGCTACCTACGAGCAGTACTTC.

A remark on this clonotype: A far more abundant clone sits one base away, making this likely a read error. This chain links TRBV30 with TRBJ2-7, with a possible D match to TRBD2 (6 bases). CDR3 size: 13 residues. The ends were cut back, 0 bases at V and 7 bases at J, with 13 bases in the middle. Germline lookup yields CDR1 GTSNPN and CDR2 SVGIG (reference sequence). CDR3 loop: CAWSVTGSNEQYF. CDR3 nucleotides: TGTGCCTGGAGTGTTACCGGGAGCAATGAGCAGTACTTC.

This clonotype came up once. V and J are TRBV11-2 and TRBJ2-1; 8 bases fit TRBD2. CDR1 and CDR2 (germline): SGHAT, FQNNGV. Losses at the gene ends were 4 bases for V and 5 bases for J; bases not matched to a gene: 7. This CDR3 region has 15 residues. The CDR3 here is CASSYSGIGNNEQFF. The CDR3 DNA reads TGTGCCAGCAGCTATAGCGGGATTGGGAACAATGAGCAGTTCTTC.

In this sample, this clonotype turned up many times. The genes are TRBV4-3 and TRBJ2-4; the match to TRBD1 covers 9 bases. Trimming cost V 2 bases and J 7 bases; bases outside gene matches: 6. Germline CDR1 LGHNA, CDR2 YSLEER. The CDR3 loop spans 15 amino acids. CDR3 sequence (DNA): TGCGCCAGCAGCCAACCCGGGACAGGGAAGAACATTCAGTACTTC. It yields the protein CASSQPGTGKNIQYF.

This clonotype was detected many times. The genes are TRBV7-2 and TRBJ1-5, with 7 bases identical to TRBD1. The CDR3 runs 15 residues. V was pared by 5 bases and J by 6 bases, with 10 bases of the junction left unmatched. CDR1 is SGHTA and CDR2 is FQGNSA in the germline V gene. As DNA, the CDR3 is TGTGCCAGCAGCCCCAGGGGGTCGGGGAGTCAGCCCCAGCATTTT. This gives the protein CASSPRGSGSQPQHF.

Comment on this clonotype: A much larger clone lies a single base off, so this may be a read error. The genes are TRBV7-8 and TRBJ1-3; 10 bases map to TRBD1. This CDR3 is built from 15 residues. Germline CDR1 SGHVS, CDR2 FQNEAQ. With 10 bases clipped from V and 0 bases from J, the junction kept 6 bases outside the gene matches. The CDR3 reads CANRQGADSGNTIYF. CDR3 nucleotides: TGTGCCAACAGACAGGGGGCCGACTCTGGAAACACCATATATTTT.

The sample holds many counts of this clonotype. This chain uses TRBV6-1 with TRBJ2-2; D gene unclear. This CDR3 has 14 amino acids. From germline, CDR1 is MNHNS and CDR2 SASEGT. V lost 7 bases and J 1 base, leaving 10 bases between the germline ends. The CDR3, as DNA: TGTGCCAGCATGACGATGGGGAACACCGGGGAGCTGTTTTTT. It encodes CASMTMGNTGELFF.

About this clonotype itself: A single base separates this from a much larger clone, so it may be a read error. The chain uses TRBV5-6 and TRBJ1-2; tentative D call: TRBD1 (5 bases). The length of the CDR3 is 15 residues. CDR1 is SGHDT and CDR2 is YYEEEE in the germline V gene. The V end was cut by 3 bases, the J end by 0 bases, with 12 bases between. CDR3 amino acids: CASSSPGRANYGYTF. The CDR3 nucleotides read TGTGCCAGCAGCTCGCCGGGACGAGCTAACTATGGCTACACCTTC. Together with reference TRBV5-6 and TRBJ1-2, the CDR3 gives the full variable domain: DAGVTQSPTHLIKTRGQQVTLRCSPKSGHDTVSWYQQALGQGPQFIFQYYEEEERQRGNFPDRFSGHQFPNYSSELNVNALLLGDSALYLCASSSPGRANYGYTFGSGTRLTVV.

To note about this clonotype: Given a far larger clone just one base away, this is likely a sequencing read error. This chain links TRBV6-2 or TRBV6-3 with TRBJ2-7, with 7 bases matching TRBD1. Germline V gene data show CDR1 as MNHEY and CDR2 as SVGEGT. The CDR3 loop spans 14 amino acids. The CDR3 is CASSHRDRNYEQCF. The CDR3 region has the DNA TGTGCCAGCAGCCACCGGGACAGAAATTACGAGCAGTGCTTC.

This clonotype was observed many times. This chain links TRBV5-1 with TRBJ2-7, with TRBD2 matching 9 bases. Germline CDR1 SGHRS, CDR2 YFSETQ. Germline trimming cut 1 base from V and 7 bases from J; bases unmatched to any gene: 6. This CDR3 has 14 residues. The CDR3: CASSLTSGLEEQYF. CDR3 coding DNA: TGCGCCAGCAGCTTGACTAGCGGGCTCGAGGAGCAGTACTTC.

The chain is built from TRBV11-1 and TRBJ2-7; TRBD1 aligns across 9 bases. This CDR3 is 16 amino acids long. V trimming: 3 bases; J trimming: 2 bases; junction bases outside the gene matches: 8. CDR1 SGHAT and CDR2 FQDESV come from the germline V gene (reference sequence). CDR3 bases: TGTGCCAGCAGCTTGACGGGACAGGGAACCCCCTACGAGCAGTACTTC. Its protein product is CASSLTGQGTPYEQYF. Full variable domain (outside the CDR3, taken from reference TRBV11-1 and TRBJ2-7): EAEVAQSPRYKITEKSQAVAFWCDPISGHATLYWYRQILGQGPELLVQFQDESVVDDSQLPKDRFSAERLKGVDSTLKIQPAELGDSAMYLCASSLTGQGTPYEQYFGPGTRLTVT.

This sequence joins TRBV20-1 and TRBJ2-5, with 10 nucleotides matching TRBD2. Germline CDR1 and CDR2: DFQATT and SNEGSKA (reference sequence). This CDR3 is 18 amino acids long. V shed 7 bases and J 6 bases; nucleotides not matched to a gene: 23. CDR3 nucleotides: TGCAGTGTTTTTGGACGGAGCGGGGGGGCCGAATTGTCCAAGACCCAGTACTTC. This encodes CSVFGRSGGAELSKTQYF.

In this sample, this clonotype turned up many times. V is TRBV29-1 and J is TRBJ2-7; weak D call: TRBD2 (6 bases). The germline V gene encodes CDR1 SQVTM and CDR2 ANQGSEA. Trimming shortened V by 7 bases and J by 6 bases, and 16 bases separated the two germline ends. The CDR3 extends over 12 amino acids. The chain's CDR3 is CSAQPGAREQYF. As DNA, the CDR3 is TGCAGCGCCCAACCGGGAGCGCGCGAGCAGTACTTC.

This clonotype came up many times. This chain uses TRBV7-2 with TRBJ2-2; D is unclear. Trimming cost V 2 bases and J 7 bases, with 17 bases left between them. The CDR3 has 16 residues. The germline V gene has CDR1 SGHTA and CDR2 FQGNSA. The CDR3 DNA follows: TGTGCCAGCAGCTTAACCTACTCACCCCCCAACGGGGAGCTGTTTTTT. Translation: CASSLTYSPPNGELFF.

The sample holds a few counts of this clonotype. V usage is TRBV20-1 and J usage is TRBJ1-5, with D maybe TRBD1 (6 bases). Trimming removed 5 bases at V and 6 bases at J, with 14 bases between. Germline V CDR1 and CDR2: DFQATT, SNEGSKA (reference sequence). There are 13 residues in the CDR3. The CDR3 DNA reads TGCAGTGCTCTTGGGGAGGGGGGTCAGCCCCAGCATTTT. It is translated as CSALGEGGQPQHF.

This clonotype has a count of ten or more. This chain connects TRBV7-9 to TRBJ2-5; D possibly matches TRBD1 or TRBD2 (6 bases each). The CDR3 runs 14 residues. The V end was cut by 4 bases, the J end by 3 bases, with 12 bases between. Germline V CDR1 and CDR2: SEHNR, FQNEAQ (reference sequence). The CDR3 sequence: CASSWERGEETQYF. The CDR3 DNA reads as TGTGCCAGCAGCTGGGAGAGGGGGGAAGAGACCCAGTACTTC.

There are many counts of this clonotype. CDR3 DNA: TGTGCCAGCAGCTTTGAAAGCTCCTACAATGAGCAGTTCTTC. Translating gives CASSFESSYNEQFF. The chain carries TRBV7-9 and TRBJ2-1; D unclear. The germline V gene encodes CDR1 SEHNR and CDR2 FQNEAQ (reference sequence). This CDR3 is built from 14 residues. The ends were cut back, 3 bases at V and 0 bases at J, with 6 bases in the middle.

This clonotype came up many times. The chain carries TRBV11-3 and TRBJ2-2; a weak D match, TRBD1 (5 bases). CDR3 length equals 14 residues. Germline lookup yields CDR1 SGHNT and CDR2 YENEEA. V was clipped by 2 bases and J by 3 bases, with 7 bases between them. The CDR3 protein is CASSLIRDTGELFF. The CDR3 DNA follows: TGTGCCAGCAGCTTAATCAGGGACACCGGGGAGCTGTTTTTT.

This clonotype appeared many times. The rearrangement joins TRBV5-1 to TRBJ1-4; D ambiguous. The V gene's germline CDR1 is SGHRS and CDR2 YFSETQ. The V end lost 0 bases, the J end lost 8 bases, and 11 bases lay between the germline ends. The CDR3 runs 14 residues. CDR3: CASSLAGPREKLFF. The CDR3 DNA follows: TGCGCCAGCAGCTTGGCAGGACCACGGGAAAAACTGTTTTTT.